Sequencing of this T cell receptor (beta chain) was carried out in a study of T cells in Graves' hyperthyroidism and ophthalmopathy. CDR1 is MNHEY and CDR2 is SVGAGI in the germline V gene. CDR3 length: 14 residues. V was clipped by 0 bases and J by 9 bases; unmatched bases: 5. The source material, RNA transcripts, was used to amplify TCR beta CDR3 regions. First-round RT-PCR targeting the TCR CDR3 was performed with the HTBI primer set. From the multiplex PCR reads, TCRdb called clonotypes with MiXCR, one entry per CDR3 protein. The data show fewer than 550,000 distinct CDR3 sequences, about 24% seen once. This clonotype occurred many times.

Sequencing was carried out using blood. The source is a woman aged 25 to 45 with Graves' ophthalmopathy. This chain joins TRBV6-5 and TRBJ1-3; 7 bases fit TRBD1. CDR3 sequence: CASSYSQGRSTIYF. CDR3 coding DNA: TGTGCCAGCAGTTACTCACAGGGGCGCAGCACCATATATTTT.